The rows below give T cell receptor beta chains drawn from one sample of a study of blood T cell repertoires in COVID-19. The table came from immunoSEQ multiplex PCR; TCRdb's copy has only in-frame clones and leaves some out. The table has roughly 410,000 clones, about 90% seen once; the top ten hold roughly 1.2%. The source material was peripheral blood. The source is a man aged 40-49 years with acute or convalescent COVID-19. CDR3s include the opening cysteine and the closing phenylalanine or tryptophan.

CDR3aa: CASSQTPPDYGYTF
v_gene: TRBV13
j_gene: TRBJ1-2

CDR3aa: CASRTGTPRTGELFF
v_gene: TRBV5-1
j_gene: TRBJ2-2

CDR3aa: CASSLLRLAGYEQYF
v_gene: TRBV2
j_gene: TRBJ2-7

CDR3aa: CASSLDTGNTEAFF
v_gene: TRBV5-1
j_gene: TRBJ1-1

CDR3aa: CASSEAKGGPLHF
v_gene: TRBV2
j_gene: TRBJ1-6

CDR3aa: CASSEWRGGQYF
v_gene: TRBV2
j_gene: TRBJ2-7

CDR3aa: CASRSRPGQGPTEQFF
v_gene: TRBV7-9
j_gene: TRBJ2-1

CDR3aa: CAWSIGGGGYTF
v_gene: TRBV30
j_gene: TRBJ1-2

CDR3aa: CASSSRTSRYTDTQYF
v_gene: TRBV6-5
j_gene: TRBJ2-3

CDR3aa: CASSSVGRNQPQHF
v_gene: TRBV7-2
j_gene: TRBJ1-5

CDR3aa: CASRDGGINEQFF
v_gene: TRBV12-3/TRBV12-4
j_gene: TRBJ2-1

CDR3aa: CASNLAGGSISYNEQFF
v_gene: TRBV11-2
j_gene: TRBJ2-1

CDR3aa: CASRRPGQGASTEAFF
v_gene: TRBV10-2
j_gene: TRBJ1-1

CDR3aa: CASRGLADQSYSYEQYF
v_gene: TRBV27
j_gene: TRBJ2-7

CDR3aa: CASSPPGEPLYNEQFF
v_gene: TRBV28
j_gene: TRBJ2-1

CDR3aa: CASRQTAGGPAFF
v_gene: TRBV6-5
j_gene: TRBJ1-1

CDR3aa: CASSLGAGDYSEAFF
v_gene: TRBV7-9
j_gene: TRBJ1-1

CDR3aa: CASSGWTPANEKLFF
v_gene: TRBV7-8
j_gene: TRBJ1-4

CDR3aa: CASSVVREIDEQFF
v_gene: TRBV9
j_gene: TRBJ2-1

CDR3aa: CASSPQGAFYGYTF
v_gene: TRBV27
j_gene: TRBJ1-2